This TCR beta chain was profiled in a study of CD8 T cells in ankylosing spondylitis. TCRdb re-derived calls from the 5' RACE reads in MiXCR, one entry per CDR3 protein. This sample has tens of thousands of distinct CDR3 sequences, with about 5% found just once. This clonotype was recorded at least ten times. Its cognate antigen is unknown. Study-wide results and limits: Within ankylosing spondylitis blood, a TCR beta motif made up of eight or nine highly homologous variants appeared to be characteristic.

V dropped 7 bases and J dropped 8 bases, with 14 bases sitting between them. CDR3 length: 12 amino acids. The germline V gene has CDR1 LNHDA and CDR2 SQIVND (reference sequence). V is TRBV19 and J is TRBJ1-2; D perhaps matches TRBD1 (5 bases). The TCR was taken from a male donor with ankylosing spondylitis or in good health (not recorded which). Sample: blood, either unsorted or a sorted T cell fraction (not recorded which). CDR3 in DNA: TGTGCCAGTAACCAACAGGAGCTGGGCTACACCTTC. Protein: CASNQQELGYTF.